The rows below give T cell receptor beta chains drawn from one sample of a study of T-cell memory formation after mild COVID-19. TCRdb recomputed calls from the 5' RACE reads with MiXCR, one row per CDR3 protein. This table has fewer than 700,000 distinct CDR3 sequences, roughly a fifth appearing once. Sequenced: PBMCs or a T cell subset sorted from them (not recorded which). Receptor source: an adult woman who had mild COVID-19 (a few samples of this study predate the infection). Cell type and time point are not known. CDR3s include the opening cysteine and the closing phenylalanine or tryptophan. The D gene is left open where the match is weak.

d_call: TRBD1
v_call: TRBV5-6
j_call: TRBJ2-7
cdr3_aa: CASSLKQGRAYEQYF

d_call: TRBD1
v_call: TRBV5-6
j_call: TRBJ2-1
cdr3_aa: CASSLQLQGVNEQFF

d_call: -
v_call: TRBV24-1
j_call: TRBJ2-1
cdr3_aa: CATSDSGTQYNEQFF

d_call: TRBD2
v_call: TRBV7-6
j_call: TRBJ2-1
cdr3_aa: CASRSGSGGLGDEQFF

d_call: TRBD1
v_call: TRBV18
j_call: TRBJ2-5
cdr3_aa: CASSPDRGMETQYF

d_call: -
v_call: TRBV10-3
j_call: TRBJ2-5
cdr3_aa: CAIRGQETQYF

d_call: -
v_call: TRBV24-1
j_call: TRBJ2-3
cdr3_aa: CATSVADTQYF

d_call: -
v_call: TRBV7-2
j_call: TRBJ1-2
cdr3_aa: CASSLERGAFTF

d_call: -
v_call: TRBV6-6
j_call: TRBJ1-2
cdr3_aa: CASSESNYGYTF

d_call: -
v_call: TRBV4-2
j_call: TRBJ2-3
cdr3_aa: CASTGHGTDTQYF

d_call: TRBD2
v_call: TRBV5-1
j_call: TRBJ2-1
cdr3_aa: CASSYGLAGPKIYNEQFF

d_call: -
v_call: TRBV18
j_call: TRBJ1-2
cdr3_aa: CASSPRNLGTNGYTF

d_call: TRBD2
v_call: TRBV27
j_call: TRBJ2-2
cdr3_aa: CASSSRLAGLSTGELFF

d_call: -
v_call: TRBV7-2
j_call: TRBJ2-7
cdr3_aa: CASSLGRGSSYEQYF

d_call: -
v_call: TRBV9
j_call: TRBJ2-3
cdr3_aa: CASSVYSGPTDTQYF

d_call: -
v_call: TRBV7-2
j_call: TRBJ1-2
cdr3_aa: CASSLGGLYTF

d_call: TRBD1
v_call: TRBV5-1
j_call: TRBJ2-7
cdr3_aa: CASSLGDRAGEQYF

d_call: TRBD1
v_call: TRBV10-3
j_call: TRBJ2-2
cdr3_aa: CAISGAGTGNTGELFF

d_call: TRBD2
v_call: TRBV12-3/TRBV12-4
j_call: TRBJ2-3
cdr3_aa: CASSFGLAVEYF

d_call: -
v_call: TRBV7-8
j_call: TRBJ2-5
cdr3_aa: CASRDWRERGETQYF

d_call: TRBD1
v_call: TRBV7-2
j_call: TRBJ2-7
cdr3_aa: CASSLAGTGRVEQYF

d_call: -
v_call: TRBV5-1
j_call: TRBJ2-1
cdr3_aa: CASSADPSSNEQFF

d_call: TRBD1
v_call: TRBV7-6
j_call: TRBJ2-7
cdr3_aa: CASSLGSTGGSYEQYF

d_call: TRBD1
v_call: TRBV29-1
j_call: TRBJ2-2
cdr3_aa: CSVLRTGYTGELFF

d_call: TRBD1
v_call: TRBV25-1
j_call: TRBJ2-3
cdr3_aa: CASSAYRGGTDTQYF

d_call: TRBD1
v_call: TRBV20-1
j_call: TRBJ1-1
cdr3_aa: CSASGTGQWAEAFF

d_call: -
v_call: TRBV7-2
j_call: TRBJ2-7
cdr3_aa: CASSLKWRDSEQYF

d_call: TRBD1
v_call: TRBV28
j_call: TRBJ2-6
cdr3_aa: CASSSPGQVLFSGANVLTF

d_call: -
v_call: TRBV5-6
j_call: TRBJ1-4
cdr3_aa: CASSLDLNRATNEKLFF

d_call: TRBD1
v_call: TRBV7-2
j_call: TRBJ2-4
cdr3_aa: CASSTTTGAGIQYF

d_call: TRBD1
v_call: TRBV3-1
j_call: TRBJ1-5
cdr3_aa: CASSQDDRAAQHF

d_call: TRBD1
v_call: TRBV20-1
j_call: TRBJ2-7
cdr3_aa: CSAPGQGHSYEQYF

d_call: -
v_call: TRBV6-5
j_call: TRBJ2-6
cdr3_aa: CASSYLASGANVLTF

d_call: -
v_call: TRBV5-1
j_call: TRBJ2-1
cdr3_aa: CASSLTVIEQFF

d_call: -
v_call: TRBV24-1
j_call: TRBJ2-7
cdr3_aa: CATSENPGLRSSYEQYF

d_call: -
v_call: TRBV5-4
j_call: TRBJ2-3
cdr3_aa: CASSFGGQTADTQYF

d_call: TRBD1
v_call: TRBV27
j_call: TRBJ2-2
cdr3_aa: CASSRQGKIGGELFF

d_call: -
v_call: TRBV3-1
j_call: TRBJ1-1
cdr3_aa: CASSHSTGNTEAFF

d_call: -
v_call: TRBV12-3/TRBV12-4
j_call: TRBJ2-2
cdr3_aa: CASSLAGHKMTTGELFF

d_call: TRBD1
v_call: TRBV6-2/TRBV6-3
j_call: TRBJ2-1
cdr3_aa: CATQDRDSYNEQFF